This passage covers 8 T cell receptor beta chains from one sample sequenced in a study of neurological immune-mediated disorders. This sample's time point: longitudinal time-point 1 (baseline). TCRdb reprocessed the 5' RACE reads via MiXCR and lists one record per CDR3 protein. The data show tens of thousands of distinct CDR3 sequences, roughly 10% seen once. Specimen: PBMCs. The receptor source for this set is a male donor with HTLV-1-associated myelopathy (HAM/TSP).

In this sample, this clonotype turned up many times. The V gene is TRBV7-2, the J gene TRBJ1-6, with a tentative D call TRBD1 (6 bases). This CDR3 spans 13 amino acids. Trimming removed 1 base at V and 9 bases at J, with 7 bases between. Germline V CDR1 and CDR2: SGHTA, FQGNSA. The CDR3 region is CASSLVRGSPLHF. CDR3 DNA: TGTGCCAGCAGCTTAGTCAGGGGTTCACCCCTCCACTTT.

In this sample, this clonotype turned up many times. The chain's CDR3 is CASSPRRSSEQYF. The CDR3, as DNA: TGTGCCAGCAGTCCCCGGAGGAGCTCCGAGCAGTACTTC. The chain recombines TRBV12-3 or TRBV12-4 with TRBJ2-7; a possible D gene is TRBD2 (5 bases). The CDR3 has 13 residues. The ends were cut back, 5 bases at V and 6 bases at J, with 14 bases in the middle.

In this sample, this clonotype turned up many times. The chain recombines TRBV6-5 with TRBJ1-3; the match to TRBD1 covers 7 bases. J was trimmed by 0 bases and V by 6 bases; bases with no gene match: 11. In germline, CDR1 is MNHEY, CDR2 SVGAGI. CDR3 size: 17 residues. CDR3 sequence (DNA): TGTGCCAGCAGCCCCGGGACAGCCTCTATCTCTGGAAACACCATATATTTT. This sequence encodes CASSPGTASISGNTIYF.

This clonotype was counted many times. DNA for the CDR3: TGTGCCAGCAGCCAAGCCTCCTCCGGGCTAAACTATGGCTACACCTTC. Its translation: CASSQASSGLNYGYTF. This chain joins TRBV11-2 and TRBJ1-2; D remains unclear. V gave up 5 bases and J gave up 2 bases, with 18 bases separating them. Germline CDR1 and CDR2: SGHAT and FQNNGV. This CDR3 region has 16 residues.

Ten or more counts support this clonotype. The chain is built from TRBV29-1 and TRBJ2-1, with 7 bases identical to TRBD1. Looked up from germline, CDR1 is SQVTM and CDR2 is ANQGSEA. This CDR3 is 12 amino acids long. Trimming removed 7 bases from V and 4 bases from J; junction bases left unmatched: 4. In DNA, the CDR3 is TGCAGCGGGGGGACAGCTTACAATGAGCAGTTCTTC. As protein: CSGGTAYNEQFF.

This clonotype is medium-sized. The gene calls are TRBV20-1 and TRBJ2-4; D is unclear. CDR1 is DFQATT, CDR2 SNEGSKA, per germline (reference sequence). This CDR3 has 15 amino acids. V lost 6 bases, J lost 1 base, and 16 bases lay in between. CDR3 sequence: CSANAPGFAKNIQYF. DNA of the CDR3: TGCAGTGCCAACGCACCCGGTTTCGCCAAAAACATTCAGTACTTC.

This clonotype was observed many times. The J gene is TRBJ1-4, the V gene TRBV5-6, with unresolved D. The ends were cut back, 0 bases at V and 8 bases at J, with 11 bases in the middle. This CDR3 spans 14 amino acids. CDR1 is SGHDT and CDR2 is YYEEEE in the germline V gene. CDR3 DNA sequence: TGTGCCAGCAGCTTGGGGGTCTTTGGGGAAAAACTGTTTTTT. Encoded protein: CASSLGVFGEKLFF.

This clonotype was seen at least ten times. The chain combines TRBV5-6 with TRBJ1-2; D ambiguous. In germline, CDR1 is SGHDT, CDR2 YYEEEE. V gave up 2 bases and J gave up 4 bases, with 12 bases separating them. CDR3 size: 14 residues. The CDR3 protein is CASSLRVEFYGYTF. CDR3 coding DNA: TGTGCCAGCAGCTTAAGAGTAGAATTCTATGGCTACACCTTC. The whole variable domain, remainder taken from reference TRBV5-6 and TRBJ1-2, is DAGVTQSPTHLIKTRGQQVTLRCSPKSGHDTVSWYQQALGQGPQFIFQYYEEEERQRGNFPDRFSGHQFPNYSSELNVNALLLGDSALYLCASSLRVEFYGYTFGSGTRLTVV.